These 8 T cell receptor beta chains were all obtained from the same sample, sequenced in a study of blood T cells in healthy people across ages. Sample-barcoded 5' priming and a J-beta primer mix drove a second PCR of about 7 to 11 cycles. TCRdb itself ran the 5' RACE reads through MiXCR, one entry per CDR3 protein. This sample carries approximately 900,000 distinct CDR3 sequences, 45% to 50% of them seen once, and the ten largest clones take around an eighth. The sequenced sample consisted of blood. These receptors were collected from a man aged 25 to 40 in good health.

The chain joins TRBV12-5 to TRBJ1-2, with a possible D match to TRBD1 (6 bases). CDR1 is LGHNT and CDR2 is FRNRAP in the germline V gene. The CDR3 extends over 16 amino acids. The ends were cut back, 2 bases at V and 4 bases at J, with 17 bases in the middle. CDR3 sequence reads: CASGLFPVGGSYGYTF. CDR3 bases: TGTGCTAGTGGTTTGTTCCCGGTGGGGGGCAGCTATGGCTACACCTTC.

The chain couples TRBV28 to TRBJ1-2; a possible D gene is TRBD1 (5 bases). CDR1 is MDHEN and CDR2 is SYDVKM in the germline V gene. CDR3 length: 12 residues. V shed 6 bases and J shed 4 bases, with 9 bases lying between them. CDR3 sequence: CASRETAYGYTF. The CDR3 DNA reads as TGTGCCAGCAGAGAGACAGCCTATGGCTACACCTTC.

In this sample, this clonotype turned up a few times. The chain is built from TRBV20-1 and TRBJ2-7, with 8 nucleotides matching TRBD1. Germline-derived CDR1 and CDR2 are DFQATT and SNEGSKA (reference sequence). The J segment lost 2 bases and the V segment lost 6 bases, leaving 9 bases of the junction unmatched. This CDR3 has 14 amino acids. Written as DNA, the CDR3 is TGCAGTGCAAGGACAGGGAGGCGCACCTACGAGCAGTACTTC. It yields the protein CSARTGRRTYEQYF.

This chain's CDR3 is CASSSLGATDTQYF. In nucleotides, the CDR3 is TGTGCCAGCAGCTCCCTGGGGGCTACAGATACGCAGTATTTT. The rearrangement links TRBV11-2 to TRBJ2-3, with D perhaps TRBD1 (6 bases). The CDR3 extends over 14 amino acids. The V end was cut by 4 bases, the J end by 3 bases, with 11 bases between. CDR1 and CDR2 (germline): SGHAT, FQNNGV.

This clonotype was picked up a small number of times. The chain couples TRBV18 to TRBJ2-6; D is perhaps TRBD2 (6 bases). This CDR3 is 16 amino acids long. The ends were cut back, 5 bases at V and 0 bases at J, with 11 bases in the middle. CDR1 and CDR2 from the germline V gene are KGHSH and LQKENI. CDR3 nucleotide sequence: TGTGCCAGCTCATTGACTAGGGACTCTGGGGCCAACGTCCTGACTTTC. This translates into CASSLTRDSGANVLTF.

The chain recombines TRBV4-1 with TRBJ2-3; tentatively, D is TRBD2 (6 bases). V gave up 6 bases and J gave up 0 bases, with 16 bases separating them. Germline V gene sequence: CDR1 MGHRA, CDR2 YSYEKL. The CDR3 covers 16 residues. The CDR3 nucleotides are TGCGCCAGCAGGAGGTTTGAGCGGGCTAGCACAGATACGCAGTATTTT. It specifies CASRRFERASTDTQYF.

This sequence joins TRBV5-5 and TRBJ2-7, with 8 positions matching TRBD1. Germline values: CDR1 SGHKS, CDR2 YYEKEE (reference sequence). J gave up 2 bases and V 3 bases, and 7 bases lay outside the gene matches. The CDR3 runs to 15 residues. CDR3 nucleotide sequence: TGTGCCAGCAGCTCTGGACAGGGTTGGGCCTACGAGCAGTACTTC. It translates to CASSSGQGWAYEQYF.

V is TRBV6-4 and J is TRBJ2-7; D remains unclear. Germline CDR1 and CDR2: MRHNA and SNTAGT. The CDR3 has 13 residues. V lost 1 base and J lost 6, with 10 bases in between. DNA of the CDR3: TGTGCCAGCAGTGACTGGCCCCTGGGCGAGCAGTACTTC. It encodes CASSDWPLGEQYF.